This T cell receptor beta chain originates from a study of blood T cell repertoires in COVID-19. Repertoires were generated with immunoSEQ multiplex PCR, while TCRdb's copy carries only in-frame clones and drops some. The table shows approximately 320,000 clones, with around nine tenths occurring only once. J gave up 3 bases and V 2 bases, and 11 bases lay outside the gene matches. Germline values: CDR1 KGHSH, CDR2 LQKENI. This CDR3 comprises 17 residues. The chain is built from TRBV18 and TRBJ1-2; 8 bases are shared with TRBD1. This TCR was sampled from a man in his 60s who had recovered from COVID-19. What was sequenced was PBMCs or T cells enriched from blood (not recorded which). CDR3 coding DNA: TGTGCCAGCTCACCATCGAGGGGGGACAGGTCGGACTATGGCTACACCTTC. It is translated as CASSPSRGDRSDYGYTF.